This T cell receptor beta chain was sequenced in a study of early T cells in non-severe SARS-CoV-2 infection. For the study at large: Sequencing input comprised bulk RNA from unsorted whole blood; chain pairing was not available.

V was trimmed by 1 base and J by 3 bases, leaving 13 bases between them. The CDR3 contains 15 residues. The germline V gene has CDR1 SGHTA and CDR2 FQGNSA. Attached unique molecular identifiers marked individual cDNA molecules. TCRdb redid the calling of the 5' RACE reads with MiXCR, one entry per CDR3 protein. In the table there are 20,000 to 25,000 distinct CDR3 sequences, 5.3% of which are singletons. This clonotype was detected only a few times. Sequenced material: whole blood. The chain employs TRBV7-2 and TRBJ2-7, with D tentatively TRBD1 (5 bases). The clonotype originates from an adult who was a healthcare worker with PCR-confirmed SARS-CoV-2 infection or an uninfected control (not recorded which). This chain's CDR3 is CASSLDQGNYYEQYF. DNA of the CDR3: TGTGCCAGCAGCTTAGACCAGGGAAACTACTACGAGCAGTACTTC.